Sequencing of this TCR beta chain was carried out in a study of blood T cells in healthy people across ages. Broader study findings: Diversity estimated from one million T cells was considered an underestimate. Age advanced and TCR beta diversity per million T cells fell, roughly linearly. TCR beta diversity correlated strongly with naive T cell percentage.

It was with a sample-barcoded 5' primer and a J-beta primer mix that a second PCR of roughly 7 to 12 cycles was run. In TCRdb, the 5' RACE reads were re-called with MiXCR into one record per CDR3 protein. The sample holds about 1.5 million distinct CDR3 sequences, about 43% seen once. Per-sample yields of isolated PBMCs were at least 6 million. Germline CDR1 and CDR2: SGHTA and FQGNSA. With V trimmed by 1 base and J by 4 bases, 6 bases remained unmatched. The CDR3 consists of 15 residues. With regard to this clonotype: Its matching antigen is unknown.

The sequenced sample consisted of blood. This receptor was identified in a woman in her late teens or twenties in good health. The J gene is TRBJ2-7, the V gene TRBV7-2; 8 nucleotides line up with TRBD2. CDR3 sequence reads: CASSLGLASIYEQYF. The CDR3 DNA is TGTGCCAGCAGCTTAGGACTAGCGTCCATTTACGAGCAGTACTTC.